A selection of T cell receptor beta chains follows, all from one sample in a study of human T cells and chemical hapten exposure. Each CDR3 protein gets one entry after TCRdb re-called the RACE reads with MiXCR. Of 190,000 or so distinct CDR3 sequences detected, roughly 30% appear once; the ten largest clones hold roughly 3%. The sequences come from whole blood, collected in connection with sensitization to the hapten diphenylcyclopropenone (DPC). These receptors were collected from a woman aged 25 to 39 with alopecia areata. Some clones in this sample may be carry-over from other donors' samples. The CDR3 runs from the conserved cysteine through the conserved F or W. D genes are given only for firm matches. Clone sizes are given selectively: once, few, many, or a class where the clone is expanded.

clone size	D gene	V gene	J gene	CDR3 protein	CDR3 DNA
few	NA	TRBV12-3/TRBV12-4	TRBJ1-1	CASSLRGEAFF	TGTGCCAGCAGCCTAAGGGGCGAAGCTTTCTTT
few	NA	TRBV20-1	TRBJ1-3	CSARDRDSGNTIYF	TGCAGTGCTAGAGATAGGGATTCTGGAAACACCATATATTTT
NA	NA	TRBV6-5	TRBJ1-1	CASSPGPSTEAFF	TGTGCCAGCAGTCCCGGTCCTAGTACTGAAGCTTTCTTT
NA	NA	TRBV28	TRBJ2-2	CASSSQTQGTGELFF	TGTGCCAGCAGTTCCCAGACTCAGGGGACCGGGGAGCTGTTTTTT
few	TRBD2	TRBV27	TRBJ2-5	CASSLRVGGTQETQYF	TGTGCCAGCAGTTTACGGGTCGGGGGGACTCAAGAGACCCAGTACTTC
few	NA	TRBV29-1	TRBJ1-1	CSSGEGGTEAFF	TGCAGCTCGGGGGAGGGGGGCACTGAAGCTTTCTTT
few	NA	TRBV7-8	TRBJ1-3	CASSSPGHSGNTIYF	TGTGCCAGCAGCTCTCCGGGACACTCTGGAAACACCATATATTTT
NA	NA	TRBV20-1	TRBJ1-1	CSASPQGTSEAFF	TGCAGTGCTAGTCCCCAGGGCACATCTGAAGCTTTCTTT
NA	NA	TRBV5-1	TRBJ2-1	CASSLYPGEYNEQFF	TGCGCCAGCAGCTTGTATCCTGGTGAATACAATGAGCAGTTCTTC
few	NA	TRBV28	TRBJ2-7	CASSLEAPYEQYF	TGTGCCAGCAGTTTGGAGGCCCCCTACGAGCAGTACTTC
NA	NA	TRBV28	TRBJ1-5	CASSSSPRGNQPQHF	TGTGCCAGCAGTTCTTCCCCCAGGGGCAATCAGCCCCAGCATTTT
many	NA	TRBV13	TRBJ1-1	CASSRSGLGEMNTEAFF	TGTGCCAGCAGTCGAAGTGGGTTGGGGGAGATGAACACTGAAGCTTTCTTT
NA	NA	TRBV9	TRBJ2-6	CASSPRRDSGANVLTF	TGTGCCAGCAGCCCACGTAGGGACTCTGGGGCCAACGTCCTGACTTTC
few	NA	TRBV20-1	TRBJ1-5	CSATSTSNQPQHF	TGCAGTGCAACATCAACCTCGAACCAGCCCCAGCATTTT
many	NA	TRBV20-1	TRBJ1-2	CSAREAWGNGYTF	TGCAGTGCTAGAGAGGCGTGGGGGAATGGCTACACCTTC